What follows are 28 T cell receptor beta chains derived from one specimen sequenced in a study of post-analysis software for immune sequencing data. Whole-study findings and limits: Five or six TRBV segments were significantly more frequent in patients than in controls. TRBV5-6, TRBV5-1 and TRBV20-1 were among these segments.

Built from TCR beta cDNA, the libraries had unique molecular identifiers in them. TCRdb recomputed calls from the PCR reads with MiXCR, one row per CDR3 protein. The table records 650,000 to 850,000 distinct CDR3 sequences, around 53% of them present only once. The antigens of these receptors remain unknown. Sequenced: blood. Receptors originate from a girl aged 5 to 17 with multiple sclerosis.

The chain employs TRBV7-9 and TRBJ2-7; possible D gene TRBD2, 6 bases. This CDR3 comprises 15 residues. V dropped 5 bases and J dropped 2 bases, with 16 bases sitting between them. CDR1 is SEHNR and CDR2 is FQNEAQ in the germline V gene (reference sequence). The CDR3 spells CASSDGPGTPYEQYF. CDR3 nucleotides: TGTGCCAGCAGCGATGGGCCGGGGACTCCCTACGAGCAGTACTTC.

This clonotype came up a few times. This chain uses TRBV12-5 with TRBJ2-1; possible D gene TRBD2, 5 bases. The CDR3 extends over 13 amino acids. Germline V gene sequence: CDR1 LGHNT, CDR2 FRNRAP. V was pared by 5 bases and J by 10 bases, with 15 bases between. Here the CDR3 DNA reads TGTGCTAGTGGTCCACCCCTTGAGGGAGAGCAGTTCTTC. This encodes CASGPPLEGEQFF.

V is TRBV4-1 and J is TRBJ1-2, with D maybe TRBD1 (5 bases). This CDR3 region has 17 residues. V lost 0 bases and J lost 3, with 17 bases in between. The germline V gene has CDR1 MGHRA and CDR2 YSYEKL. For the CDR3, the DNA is TGCGCCAGCAGCCAAGAGGGTCCGGGGGGAGTGGACTATGGCTACACCTTC. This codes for CASSQEGPGGVDYGYTF.

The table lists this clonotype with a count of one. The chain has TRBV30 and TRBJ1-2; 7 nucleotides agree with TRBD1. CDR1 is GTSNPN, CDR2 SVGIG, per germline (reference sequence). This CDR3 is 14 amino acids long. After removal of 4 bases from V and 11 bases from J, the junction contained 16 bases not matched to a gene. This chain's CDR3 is CAWTSTGYVGAYTF. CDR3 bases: TGTGCCTGGACCTCGACAGGGTACGTCGGTGCTTACACCTTC.

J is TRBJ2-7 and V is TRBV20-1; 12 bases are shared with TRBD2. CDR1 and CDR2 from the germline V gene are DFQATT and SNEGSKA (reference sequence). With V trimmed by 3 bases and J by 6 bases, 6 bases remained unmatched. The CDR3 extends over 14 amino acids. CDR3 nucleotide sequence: TGCAGTGCTAGGTGGACTAGCGGGAAAGTCGAGCAGTACTTC. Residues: CSARWTSGKVEQYF.

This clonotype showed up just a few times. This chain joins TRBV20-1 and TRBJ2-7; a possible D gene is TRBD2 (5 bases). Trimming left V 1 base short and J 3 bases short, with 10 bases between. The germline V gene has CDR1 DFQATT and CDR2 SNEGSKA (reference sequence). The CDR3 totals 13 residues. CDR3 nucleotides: TGCAGTGCTAGAGGCAGGACTGACTACGAGCAGTACTTC. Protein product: CSARGRTDYEQYF.

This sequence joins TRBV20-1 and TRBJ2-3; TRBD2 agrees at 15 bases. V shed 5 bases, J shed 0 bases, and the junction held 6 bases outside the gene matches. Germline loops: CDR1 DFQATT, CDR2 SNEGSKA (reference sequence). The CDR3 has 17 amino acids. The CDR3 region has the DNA TGCAGTGCTGGACTAGCGGGAGGGCCGCAAAGCACAGATACGCAGTATTTT. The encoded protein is CSAGLAGGPQSTDTQYF.

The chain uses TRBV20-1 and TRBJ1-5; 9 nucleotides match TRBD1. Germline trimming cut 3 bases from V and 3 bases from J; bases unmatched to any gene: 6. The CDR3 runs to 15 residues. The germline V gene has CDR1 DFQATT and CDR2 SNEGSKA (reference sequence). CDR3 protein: CSARMGQGVNQPQHF. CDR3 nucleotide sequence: TGCAGTGCTAGGATGGGACAGGGCGTCAATCAGCCCCAGCATTTT.

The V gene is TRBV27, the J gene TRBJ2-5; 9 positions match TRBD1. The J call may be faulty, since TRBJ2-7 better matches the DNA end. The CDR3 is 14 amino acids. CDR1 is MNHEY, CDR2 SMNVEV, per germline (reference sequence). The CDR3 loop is CASSLAQGAFEQYF. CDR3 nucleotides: TGTGCCAGCAGTTTAGCACAGGGGGCATTCGAGCAGTACTTC.

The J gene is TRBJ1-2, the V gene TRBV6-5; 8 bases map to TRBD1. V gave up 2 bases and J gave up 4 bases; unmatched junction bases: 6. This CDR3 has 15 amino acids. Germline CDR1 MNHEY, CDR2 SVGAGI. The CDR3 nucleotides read TGTGCCAGCAGTTACGAAGGCAGGGGGCGCTATGGCTACACCTTC. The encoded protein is CASSYEGRGRYGYTF.

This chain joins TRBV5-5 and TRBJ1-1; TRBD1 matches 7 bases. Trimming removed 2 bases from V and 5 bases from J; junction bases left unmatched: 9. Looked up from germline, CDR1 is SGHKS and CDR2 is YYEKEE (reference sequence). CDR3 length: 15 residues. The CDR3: CASSFQTGVATEAFF. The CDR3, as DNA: TGTGCCAGCAGCTTCCAAACAGGGGTGGCGACTGAAGCTTTCTTT.

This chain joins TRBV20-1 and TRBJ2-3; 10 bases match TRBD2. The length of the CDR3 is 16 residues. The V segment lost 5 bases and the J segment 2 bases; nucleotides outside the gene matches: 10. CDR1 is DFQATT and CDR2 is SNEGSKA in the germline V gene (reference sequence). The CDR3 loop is CSASGLAETFTDTQYF. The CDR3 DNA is TGCAGTGCTTCCGGACTAGCGGAGACCTTCACAGATACGCAGTATTTT.

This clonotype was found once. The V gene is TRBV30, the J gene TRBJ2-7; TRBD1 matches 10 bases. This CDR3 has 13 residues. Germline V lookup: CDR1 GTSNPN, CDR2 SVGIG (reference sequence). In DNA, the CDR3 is TGTGCGCAGCGGGACAGGGGTTCCTACGAGCAGTACTTC. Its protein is CAQRDRGSYEQYF.

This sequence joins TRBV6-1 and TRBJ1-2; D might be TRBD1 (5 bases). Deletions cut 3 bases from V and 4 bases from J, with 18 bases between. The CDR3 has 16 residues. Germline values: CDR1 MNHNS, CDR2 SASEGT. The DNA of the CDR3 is TGTGCCAGCAGTGAGTCGCAGGGTGGGTTCTTCTATGGCTACACCTTC. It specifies CASSESQGGFFYGYTF.

DNA of the CDR3: TGTGCCAGCAGCGTAGACAGGGCTCCCTACGAGCAGTACTTC. Its protein is CASSVDRAPYEQYF. J is TRBJ2-7 and V is TRBV9, with D possibly TRBD1 on 6 matching bases. The CDR3 is 14 amino acids. The germline CDR1 and CDR2 sequences are SGDLS and YYNGEE. Trimming stripped 0 bases from V and 2 bases from J, with 9 bases between.

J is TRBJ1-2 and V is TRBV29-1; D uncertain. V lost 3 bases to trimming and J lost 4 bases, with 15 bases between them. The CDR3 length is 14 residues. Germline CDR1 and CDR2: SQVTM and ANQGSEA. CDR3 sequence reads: CSVENGSPGYGYTF. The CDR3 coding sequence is TGCAGCGTTGAGAACGGGTCCCCCGGCTATGGCTACACCTTC.

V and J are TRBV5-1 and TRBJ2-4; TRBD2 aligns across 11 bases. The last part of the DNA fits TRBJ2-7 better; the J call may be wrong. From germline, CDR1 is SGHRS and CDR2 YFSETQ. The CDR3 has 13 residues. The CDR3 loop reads CASKLAGAAEQYF. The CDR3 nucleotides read TGCGCCAGCAAACTAGCGGGAGCCGCCGAGCAGTACTTC.

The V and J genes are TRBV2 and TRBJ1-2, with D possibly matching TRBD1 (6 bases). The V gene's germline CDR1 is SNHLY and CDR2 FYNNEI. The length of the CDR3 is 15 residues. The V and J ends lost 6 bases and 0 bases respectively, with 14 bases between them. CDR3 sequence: CASSRTTGTNYGYTF. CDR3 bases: TGTGCCAGCAGCCGTACTACAGGGACTAACTATGGCTACACCTTC. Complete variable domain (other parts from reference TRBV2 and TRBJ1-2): EPEVTQTPSHQVTQMGQEVILRCVPISNHLYFYWYRQILGQKVEFLVSFYNNEISEKSEIFDDQFSVERPDGSNFTLKIRSTKLEDSAMYFCASSRTTGTNYGYTFGSGTRLTVV.

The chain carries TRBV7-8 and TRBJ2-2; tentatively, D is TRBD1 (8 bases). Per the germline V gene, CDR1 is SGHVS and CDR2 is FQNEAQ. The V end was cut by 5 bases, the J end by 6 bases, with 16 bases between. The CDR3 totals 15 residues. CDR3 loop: CASSPGQGGAGELFF. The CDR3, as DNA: TGTGCCAGCAGCCCTGGACAGGGAGGGGCCGGGGAGCTGTTTTTT.

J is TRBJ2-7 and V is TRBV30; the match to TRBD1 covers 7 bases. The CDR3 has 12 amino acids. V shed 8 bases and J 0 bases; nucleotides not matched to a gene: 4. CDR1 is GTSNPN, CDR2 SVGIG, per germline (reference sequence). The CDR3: CAANRGSYEQYF. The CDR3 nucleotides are TGTGCCGCAAACAGGGGCTCCTACGAGCAGTACTTC.

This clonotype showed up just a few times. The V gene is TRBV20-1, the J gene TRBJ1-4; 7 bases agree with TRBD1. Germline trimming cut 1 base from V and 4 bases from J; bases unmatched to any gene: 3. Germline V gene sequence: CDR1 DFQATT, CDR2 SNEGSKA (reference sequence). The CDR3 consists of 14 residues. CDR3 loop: CSARGGQRNEKLFF. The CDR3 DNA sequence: TGCAGTGCTAGAGGGGGACAGCGTAATGAAAAACTGTTTTTT.

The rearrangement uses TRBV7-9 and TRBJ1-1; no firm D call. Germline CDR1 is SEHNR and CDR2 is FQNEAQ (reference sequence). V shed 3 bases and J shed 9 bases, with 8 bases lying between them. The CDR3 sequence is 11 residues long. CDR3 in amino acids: CASSFGRKAFF. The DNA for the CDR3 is TGTGCCAGCAGCTTTGGAAGGAAAGCTTTCTTT.

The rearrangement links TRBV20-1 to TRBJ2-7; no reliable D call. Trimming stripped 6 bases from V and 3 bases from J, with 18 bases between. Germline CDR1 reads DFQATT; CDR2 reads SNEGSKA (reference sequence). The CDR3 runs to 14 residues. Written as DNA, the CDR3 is TGCAGTGCCACTCCGGGTAGCAATAACTACGAGCAGTACTTC. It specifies CSATPGSNNYEQYF.

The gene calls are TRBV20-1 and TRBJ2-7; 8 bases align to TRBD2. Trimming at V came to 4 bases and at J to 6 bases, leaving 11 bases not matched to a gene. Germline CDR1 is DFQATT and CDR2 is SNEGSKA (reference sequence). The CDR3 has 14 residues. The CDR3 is CSATSVGLGAEQYF. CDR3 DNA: TGCAGTGCTACCTCCGTGGGACTAGGGGCCGAGCAGTACTTC.

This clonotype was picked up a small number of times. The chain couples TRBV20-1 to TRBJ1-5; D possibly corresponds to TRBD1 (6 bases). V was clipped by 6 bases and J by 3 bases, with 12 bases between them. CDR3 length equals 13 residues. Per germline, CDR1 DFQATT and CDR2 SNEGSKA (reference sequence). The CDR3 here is CSAPRGANQPQHF. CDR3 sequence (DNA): TGCAGTGCCCCCCGGGGGGCCAATCAGCCCCAGCATTTT.

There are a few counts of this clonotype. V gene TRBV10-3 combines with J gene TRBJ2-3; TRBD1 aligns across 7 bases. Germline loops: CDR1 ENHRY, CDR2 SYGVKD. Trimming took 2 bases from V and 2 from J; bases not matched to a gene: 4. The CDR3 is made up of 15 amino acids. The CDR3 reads CAISERGLNTDTQYF. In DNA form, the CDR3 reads TGTGCCATCAGTGAGAGGGGGCTGAACACAGATACGCAGTATTTT.

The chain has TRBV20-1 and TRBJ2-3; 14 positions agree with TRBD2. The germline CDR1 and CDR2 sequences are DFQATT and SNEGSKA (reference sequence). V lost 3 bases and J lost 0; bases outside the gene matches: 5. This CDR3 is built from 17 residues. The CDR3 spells CSASGTSGGTSTDTQYF. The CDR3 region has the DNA TGCAGTGCTAGTGGGACTAGCGGGGGCACTAGCACAGATACGCAGTATTTT.

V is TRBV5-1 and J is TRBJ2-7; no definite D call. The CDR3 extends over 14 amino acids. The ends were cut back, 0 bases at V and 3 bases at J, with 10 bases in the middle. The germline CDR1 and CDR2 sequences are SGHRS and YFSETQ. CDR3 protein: CASSLVAEDYEQYF. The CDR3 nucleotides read TGCGCCAGCAGCTTGGTGGCGGAAGACTACGAGCAGTACTTC.